This T cell receptor beta chain emerged from a study of Ad26.COV2.S vaccination and SARS-CoV-2 variants. The count of this clone is one. Libraries were prepared by immunoSEQ multiplex PCR; TCRdb keeps only in-frame clonotypes and omits some of them. The sample carries about 410,000 clones, 70% to 90% recorded once. The sample's treatment: roughly 20 received Ad26.COV2.S at low or high dose, single or two shots; roughly 5 received placebo; per-sample allocation not given. Collection of samples fell on day 63 after the first vaccine or placebo injection. Sequenced here: peripheral blood, sampled in a trial of Ad26.COV2.S vaccine versus placebo. The sequence was obtained from a person between 18 and 65 years old who received the Ad26.COV2.S COVID-19 vaccine or a placebo.

This chain's CDR3 is CASSYSTGSTEAFF. The CDR3 DNA reads as TGTGCCAGCAGTTACTCCACAGGGAGCACTGAAGCTTTCTTT. The chain carries TRBV6-6 and TRBJ1-1, with a possible D match to TRBD1 (6 bases). V was cut by 0 bases and J by 4 bases, with 9 bases left in between. This CDR3 has 14 amino acids. Germline CDR1 and CDR2: MNHNY and SVGAGI (reference sequence).